Following are 8 T cell receptor beta chains from one sample sequenced in a study of T cells in Graves' hyperthyroidism and ophthalmopathy. Amplified regions were TCR beta CDR3 sequences from RNA transcripts. TCR CDR3 underwent first-round RT-PCR with the HTBI primer set. TCRdb independently ran MiXCR on the multiplex PCR reads; one entry per CDR3 protein. The table has fewer than 800,000 distinct CDR3 sequences, approximately 16% seen once. Sequencing was carried out using blood. All receptors derive from a man in his late teens or twenties with Graves' hyperthyroidism.

This clonotype occurred a few times. V and J are TRBV13 and TRBJ2-2, with 13 bases identical to TRBD2. The germline gives CDR1 PRHDT, CDR2 FYEKMQ (reference sequence). This CDR3 has 19 residues. V lost 5 bases, J lost 4 bases, and 13 bases stayed unmatched. CDR3 DNA: TGTGCCAGCAGCATCGGACTAGCGGGAGTTAAAAGAGCCACCGGGGAGCTGTTTTTT. Its protein product is CASSIGLAGVKRATGELFF.

This clonotype was seen a few times. The chain employs TRBV28 and TRBJ1-5; D is undetermined. V gave up 5 bases and J gave up 0 bases, with 8 bases separating them. From germline, CDR1 is MDHEN and CDR2 SYDVKM. This CDR3 has 14 residues. The CDR3 nucleotides read TGTGCCAGCAGTCGACCCTATAGCAATCAGCCCCAGCATTTT. Its protein product is CASSRPYSNQPQHF.

Many counts were recorded for this clonotype. The chain carries TRBV12-3 or TRBV12-4 and TRBJ2-7; 13 nucleotides align to TRBD2. The CDR3 has 15 residues. V gave up 5 bases and J gave up 7 bases; unmatched junction bases: 8. The CDR3: CASSGRLAGGGEQYF. CDR3 bases: TGTGCCAGCAGTGGAAGACTAGCGGGAGGAGGGGAGCAGTACTTC.

Only a few counts were recorded for this clonotype. A clone one base away is much larger, so this may be a read error. As the CDR3 is not closed by the conserved phenylalanine or tryptophan, this likely results from a read error. V is TRBV2 and J is TRBJ2-1; 11 nucleotides agree with TRBD2. The CDR3 has 16 residues. CDR1 SNHLY and CDR2 FYNNEI come from the germline V gene. After removal of 6 bases from V and 0 bases from J, the junction contained 4 bases not matched to a gene. The CDR3 loop is CASRGTSGSSYNEQFL. The DNA of the CDR3 is TGTGCCAGCAGAGGGACTAGCGGAAGCTCCTACAATGAGCAGTTCCTC.

This clonotype was seen more than once but under ten times. The chain uses TRBV20-1 and TRBJ1-1; D not certain. The germline V gene has CDR1 DFQATT and CDR2 SNEGSKA (reference sequence). The CDR3 loop spans 14 amino acids. V lost 0 bases to trimming and J lost 4 bases, with 12 bases between them. The CDR3 reads CSARDKMGFTEAFF. CDR3 DNA: TGCAGTGCTAGAGATAAGATGGGTTTCACTGAAGCTTTCTTT.

This clonotype was seen a handful of times. CDR3 DNA: TGTGCCAGCGTACGCGAACAGGGGTTAAGCAATGAGCAGTTCTTC. Its translation is CASVREQGLSNEQFF. The J gene is TRBJ2-1, the V gene TRBV11-3, with 7 positions matching TRBD1. The germline gives CDR1 SGHNT, CDR2 YENEEA. J gave up 6 bases and V 8 bases, and 13 bases lay outside the gene matches. This CDR3 has 15 amino acids.

The genes are TRBV6-1 and TRBJ2-7; D gene ambiguous. V was cut by 1 base and J by 0 bases, with 4 bases left in between. CDR1 and CDR2 (germline): MNHNS, SASEGT. The CDR3 loop spans 13 amino acids. The DNA of the CDR3 is TGTGCCAGCAGTGAAGAGCTCTCCTACGAGCAGTACTTC. Its translation: CASSEELSYEQYF.

This clonotype showed up just a few times. The chain couples TRBV7-2 to TRBJ2-3; TRBD2 agrees at 7 bases. The length of the CDR3 is 15 residues. V lost 5 bases and J lost 1; bases outside the gene matches: 6. CDR1 and CDR2 from the germline V gene are SGHTA and FQGNSA. The CDR3 loop reads CASSKTSLGTDTQYF. The CDR3, as DNA: TGTGCCAGCAGCAAGACTAGCTTAGGCACAGATACGCAGTATTTT.